The rows below give T cell receptor beta chains drawn from one sample of a study of shared clonotypes between healthy human individuals. Produced via immunoSEQ multiplex PCR; TCRdb's table is partial and in-frame only. This table holds 490,000 or so clones, over 60% found once. The sample comprised PBMCs. Source of these receptors: a woman aged 40 to 55 in good health. Some clones in this sample may be carry-over from other donors' samples. Both conserved end residues are part of each CDR3. Fields, in order: V gene, J gene, clone size, D gene, CDR3 DNA, CDR3 protein. The D gene is left open where the match is weak. The size of a clone is reported for some rows only, either as once, few or many, or as a class for expanded clones.

v_gene: TRBV18
j_gene: TRBJ2-1
abundance: .
d_gene: .
CDR3nt: TGTGCCAGCTCACGAGGGGCAAGCCACCCTAATGAGCAGTTCTTC
CDR3aa: CASSRGASHPNEQFF

v_gene: TRBV5-1
j_gene: TRBJ1-1
abundance: .
d_gene: TRBD1
CDR3nt: TGCGCCAGCAGCTTGGCCTCGGCGGGGACAGCCGAAGTCACTGAAGCTTTCTTT
CDR3aa: CASSLASAGTAEVTEAFF

v_gene: TRBV29-1
j_gene: TRBJ2-5
abundance: .
d_gene: .
CDR3nt: TGCAGCGTGGGACCGGAGGAGACCCAGTACTTC
CDR3aa: CSVGPEETQYF

v_gene: TRBV28
j_gene: TRBJ2-7
abundance: .
d_gene: TRBD2
CDR3nt: TGTGCCAGCGCCTCTGGCGGGAGGCAGTCCTACGAGCAGTACTTC
CDR3aa: CASASGGRQSYEQYF

v_gene: TRBV28
j_gene: TRBJ2-7
abundance: few
d_gene: TRBD1
CDR3nt: TGTGCCAGCATTGGACAGGGGGCGCAACTCGAGCAGTACTTC
CDR3aa: CASIGQGAQLEQYF

v_gene: TRBV5-1
j_gene: TRBJ2-7
abundance: .
d_gene: .
CDR3nt: TGCGCCAGCAGCTTACTACAGACAATAAGAGTCGAGCAGTACTTC
CDR3aa: CASSLLQTIRVEQYF

v_gene: TRBV30
j_gene: TRBJ1-2
abundance: many
d_gene: TRBD1
CDR3nt: TGTGCCTGGGGGGACAGGGAATGGGATGGCTACACCTTC
CDR3aa: CAWGDREWDGYTF

v_gene: TRBV7-9
j_gene: TRBJ1-1
abundance: .
d_gene: .
CDR3nt: TGTGCCAGCAGCTTATGGAGTTACACTGAAGCTTTCTTT
CDR3aa: CASSLWSYTEAFF

v_gene: TRBV27
j_gene: TRBJ2-7
abundance: .
d_gene: .
CDR3nt: TGTGCCAGCAGTTTATCGAAGAGGAACGAGCAGTACTTC
CDR3aa: CASSLSKRNEQYF

v_gene: TRBV6-6
j_gene: TRBJ2-7
abundance: once
d_gene: TRBD2
CDR3nt: TGTGCCAGCACCCTGGTAGCGGGAATCCACGAGCAGTACTTC
CDR3aa: CASTLVAGIHEQYF

v_gene: TRBV7-2
j_gene: TRBJ2-3
abundance: .
d_gene: .
CDR3nt: TGTGCCAGCAGCCCCTCTAGAGATACGCAGTATTTT
CDR3aa: CASSPSRDTQYF

v_gene: TRBV10-3
j_gene: TRBJ2-3
abundance: .
d_gene: TRBD1
CDR3nt: TGTGCCATCAGTGTGGGACAGCCCCCAGATACGCAGTATTTT
CDR3aa: CAISVGQPPDTQYF

v_gene: TRBV2
j_gene: TRBJ2-3
abundance: .
d_gene: .
CDR3nt: TGTGCCAGCAGTGAAAGGCGGTCCGGCACAGATACGCAGTATTTT
CDR3aa: CASSERRSGTDTQYF

v_gene: TRBV18
j_gene: TRBJ2-3
abundance: .
d_gene: TRBD2
CDR3nt: TGTGCCAGCTCACCAGGACTAGCGGGAGAGGACCCCACAGATACGCAGTATTTT
CDR3aa: CASSPGLAGEDPTDTQYF

v_gene: TRBV29-1
j_gene: TRBJ2-5
abundance: .
d_gene: TRBD2
CDR3nt: TGCAGCGTTGAAGCCTCAGCGGGAGCGGAGACCCAGTACTTC
CDR3aa: CSVEASAGAETQYF

v_gene: TRBV6-6
j_gene: TRBJ2-1
abundance: .
d_gene: TRBD2
CDR3nt: TGTGCCAGCTCGACGCTGGTGGGACTAAGTGGTGAGCAGTTCTTC
CDR3aa: CASSTLVGLSGEQFF

v_gene: TRBV7-9
j_gene: TRBJ2-7
abundance: .
d_gene: TRBD1
CDR3nt: TGTGCCAGCAGCTGGACAGGTGGGGCGGAGCAGTACTTC
CDR3aa: CASSWTGGAEQYF

v_gene: TRBV6-5
j_gene: TRBJ2-4
abundance: .
d_gene: .
CDR3nt: TGTGCCAGCACTCCCGAGTTCGGGAACATTCAGTACTTC
CDR3aa: CASTPEFGNIQYF

v_gene: TRBV7-9
j_gene: TRBJ2-3
abundance: .
d_gene: .
CDR3nt: TGTGCCAGCAGCGTCATAGCCACAGATACGCAGTATTTT
CDR3aa: CASSVIATDTQYF

v_gene: TRBV5-5
j_gene: TRBJ2-7
abundance: few
d_gene: TRBD2
CDR3nt: TGTGCCAGCAGCTTGGGGCCGGGCGGGAGAACCTACGAGCAGTACTTC
CDR3aa: CASSLGPGGRTYEQYF

v_gene: TRBV27
j_gene: TRBJ2-7
abundance: .
d_gene: .
CDR3nt: TGTGCCAGCAGTTTATACGGAGGGCCGTCCTACGAGCAGTACTTC
CDR3aa: CASSLYGGPSYEQYF

v_gene: TRBV19
j_gene: TRBJ2-7
abundance: .
d_gene: TRBD1
CDR3nt: TGTGCCAGTAATCGGGACAGTTCCTACGAGCAGTACTTC
CDR3aa: CASNRDSSYEQYF

v_gene: TRBV30
j_gene: TRBJ2-2
abundance: once
d_gene: .
CDR3nt: TGTGCCTGGAGTGGCAGGGGCCCCGGGGAGCTGTTTTTT
CDR3aa: CAWSGRGPGELFF

v_gene: TRBV5-1
j_gene: TRBJ2-2
abundance: .
d_gene: TRBD1
CDR3nt: TGCGCCAGCAGATGGGACAGGCGGACCGGGGAGCTGTTTTTT
CDR3aa: CASRWDRRTGELFF

v_gene: TRBV7-9
j_gene: TRBJ2-7
abundance: .
d_gene: TRBD1
CDR3nt: TGTGCCAGCAGCTGGACAGGGTATAGCGAGCAGTACTTC
CDR3aa: CASSWTGYSEQYF

v_gene: TRBV6-1
j_gene: TRBJ2-7
abundance: .
d_gene: .
CDR3nt: TGTGCCAGCAGTGAATCGGGACTCCCCTTTTGGGAGCAGTACTTC
CDR3aa: CASSESGLPFWEQYF

v_gene: TRBV5-1
j_gene: TRBJ2-7
abundance: .
d_gene: TRBD2
CDR3nt: TGCGCCAGCACCCCTCTAGCGGGGTCCTACGAGCAGTACTTC
CDR3aa: CASTPLAGSYEQYF

v_gene: TRBV27
j_gene: TRBJ2-1
abundance: .
d_gene: .
CDR3nt: TGTGCCAGCAGTTCCCGGGGACGGGGAACCAACAATGAGCAGTTCTTC
CDR3aa: CASSSRGRGTNNEQFF

v_gene: TRBV6-5
j_gene: TRBJ1-5
abundance: .
d_gene: .
CDR3nt: TGTGCCAGCAGTCCCACGGGGGGGGTGGTGTCCCAGCATTTT
CDR3aa: CASSPTGGVVSQHF

v_gene: TRBV11-2
j_gene: TRBJ2-7
abundance: .
d_gene: .
CDR3nt: TGTGCCAGCAGCTTATTACAGAAAAGCTACGAGCAGTACTTC
CDR3aa: CASSLLQKSYEQYF

v_gene: TRBV18
j_gene: TRBJ1-5
abundance: .
d_gene: .
CDR3nt: TGTGCCAGCTCGACGCAAGGCCTCGATCAGCCCCAGCATTTT
CDR3aa: CASSTQGLDQPQHF

v_gene: TRBV4-1
j_gene: TRBJ2-7
abundance: .
d_gene: .
CDR3nt: TGCGCCAGCAGCCAAGTTAACCGAGGTTACGAGCAGTACTTC
CDR3aa: CASSQVNRGYEQYF

v_gene: TRBV6-6
j_gene: TRBJ1-6
abundance: few
d_gene: .
CDR3nt: TGTGCCAGCAGTTACTCAGGAGGATTCGATTCACCCCTCCACTTT
CDR3aa: CASSYSGGFDSPLHF

v_gene: TRBV20-1
j_gene: TRBJ2-7
abundance: .
d_gene: TRBD1
CDR3nt: TGCAGTGGGACAGGGGGATACGAGCAGTACTTC
CDR3aa: CSGTGGYEQYF

v_gene: TRBV6-6
j_gene: TRBJ1-4
abundance: .
d_gene: .
CDR3nt: TGTGCCAGCAGGCGTTTGGCAACTAATGAAAAACTGTTTTTT
CDR3aa: CASRRLATNEKLFF